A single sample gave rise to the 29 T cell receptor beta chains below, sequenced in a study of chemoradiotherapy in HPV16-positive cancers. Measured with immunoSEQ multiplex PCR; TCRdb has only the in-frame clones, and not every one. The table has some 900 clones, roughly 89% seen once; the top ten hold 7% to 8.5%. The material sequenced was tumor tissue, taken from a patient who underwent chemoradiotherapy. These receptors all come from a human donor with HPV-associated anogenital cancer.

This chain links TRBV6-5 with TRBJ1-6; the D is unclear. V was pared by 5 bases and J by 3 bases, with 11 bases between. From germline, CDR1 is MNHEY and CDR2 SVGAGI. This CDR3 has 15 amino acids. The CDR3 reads CASSNAGNYNSPLHF. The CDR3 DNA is TGTGCCAGCAGTAATGCCGGGAACTATAATTCACCCCTCCACTTT.

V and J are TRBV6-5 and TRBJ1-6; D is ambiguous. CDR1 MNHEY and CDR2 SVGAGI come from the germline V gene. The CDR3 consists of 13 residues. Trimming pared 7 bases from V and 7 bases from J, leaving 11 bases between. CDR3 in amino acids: CASTLKGNSPLHF. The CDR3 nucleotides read TGTGCCAGCACCCTTAAAGGGAATTCACCCCTCCACTTT.

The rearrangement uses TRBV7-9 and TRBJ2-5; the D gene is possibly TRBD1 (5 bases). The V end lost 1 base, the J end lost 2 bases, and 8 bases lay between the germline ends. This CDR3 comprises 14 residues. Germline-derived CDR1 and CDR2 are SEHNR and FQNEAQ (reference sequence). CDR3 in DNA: TGTGCCAGCAGCTTAGGACAGACACAAGAGACCCAGTACTTC. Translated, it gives CASSLGQTQETQYF.

The CDR3 loop is CASSPPVRASGGTDTQYF. For the CDR3, the DNA is TGTGCCAGCAGCCCACCAGTGCGGGCTAGCGGGGGAACAGATACGCAGTATTTT. This rearrangement joins TRBV9 to TRBJ2-3, with 10 bases that match TRBD2. J lost 3 bases, V lost 4 bases, and 14 bases had no gene match. CDR3 length equals 18 residues. From germline, CDR1 is SGDLS and CDR2 YYNGEE. The entire variable domain, with the rest obtained from reference TRBV9 and TRBJ2-3, is as follows: DSGVTQTPKHLITATGQRVTLRCSPRSGDLSVYWYQQSLDQGLQFLIQYYNGEERAKGNILERFSAQQFPDLHSELNLSSLELGDSALYFCASSPPVRASGGTDTQYFGPGTRLTVL.

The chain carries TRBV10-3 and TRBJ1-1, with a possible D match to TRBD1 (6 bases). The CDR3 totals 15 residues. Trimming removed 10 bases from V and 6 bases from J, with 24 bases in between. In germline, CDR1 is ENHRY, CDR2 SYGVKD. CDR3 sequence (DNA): TGTGCCACTTCTACCGGGGGGCGCGTAGAGGCTGAAGCTTTCTTT. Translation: CATSTGGRVEAEAFF.

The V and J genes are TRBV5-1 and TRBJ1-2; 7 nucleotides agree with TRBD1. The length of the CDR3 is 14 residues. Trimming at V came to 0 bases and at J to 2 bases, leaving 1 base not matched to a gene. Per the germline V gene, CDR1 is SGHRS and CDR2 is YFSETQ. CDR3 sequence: CASSLGGQNYGYTF. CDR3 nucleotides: TGCGCCAGCAGCTTGGGGGGACAGAACTATGGCTACACCTTC.

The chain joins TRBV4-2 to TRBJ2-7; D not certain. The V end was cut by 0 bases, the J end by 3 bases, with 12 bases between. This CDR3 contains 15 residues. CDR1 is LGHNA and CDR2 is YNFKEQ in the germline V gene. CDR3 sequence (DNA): TGTGCCAGCAGCCAAGAACTGAGACACTACTACGAGCAGTACTTC. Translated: CASSQELRHYYEQYF.

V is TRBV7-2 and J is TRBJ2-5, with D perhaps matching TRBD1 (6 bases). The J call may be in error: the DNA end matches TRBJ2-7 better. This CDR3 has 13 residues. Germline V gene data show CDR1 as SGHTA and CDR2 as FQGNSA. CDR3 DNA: TGTGCCAGCAGCGTGACAGGTTTCTACGAGCAGTACTTC. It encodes CASSVTGFYEQYF.

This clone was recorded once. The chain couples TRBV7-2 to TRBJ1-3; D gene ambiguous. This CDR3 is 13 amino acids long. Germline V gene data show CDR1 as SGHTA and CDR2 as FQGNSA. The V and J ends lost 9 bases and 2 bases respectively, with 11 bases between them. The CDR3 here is CASQQVTGNTIYF. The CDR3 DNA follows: TGTGCCAGTCAACAAGTAACTGGAAACACCATATATTTT.

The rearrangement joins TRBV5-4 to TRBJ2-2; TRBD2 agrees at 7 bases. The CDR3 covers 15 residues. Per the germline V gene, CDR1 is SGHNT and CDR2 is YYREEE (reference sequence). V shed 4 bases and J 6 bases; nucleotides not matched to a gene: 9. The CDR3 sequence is CASSPGGLPPGELFF. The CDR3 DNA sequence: TGTGCCAGCAGCCCGGGGGGACTCCCCCCCGGGGAGCTGTTTTTT.

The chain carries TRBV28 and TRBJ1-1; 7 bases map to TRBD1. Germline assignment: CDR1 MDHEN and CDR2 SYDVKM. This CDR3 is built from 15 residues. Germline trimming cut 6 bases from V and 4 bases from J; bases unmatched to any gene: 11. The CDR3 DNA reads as TGTGCCAGCAGATACCAGGGGGGGAGGGGCACTGAAGCTTTCTTT. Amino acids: CASRYQGGRGTEAFF.

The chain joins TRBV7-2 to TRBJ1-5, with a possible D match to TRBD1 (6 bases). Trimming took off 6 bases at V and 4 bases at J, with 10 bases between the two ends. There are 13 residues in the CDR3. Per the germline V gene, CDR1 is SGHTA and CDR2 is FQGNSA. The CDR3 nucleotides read TGTGCCAGCAGTCAAGACAGGAATCAGCCCCAGCATTTT. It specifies CASSQDRNQPQHF.

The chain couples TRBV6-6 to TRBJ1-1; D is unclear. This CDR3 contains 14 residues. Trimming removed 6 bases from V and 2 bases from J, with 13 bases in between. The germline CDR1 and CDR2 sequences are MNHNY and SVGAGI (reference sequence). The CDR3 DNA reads TGTGCCAGCAGAGGGATCGGCCCAAACACTGAAGCTTTCTTT. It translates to CASRGIGPNTEAFF.

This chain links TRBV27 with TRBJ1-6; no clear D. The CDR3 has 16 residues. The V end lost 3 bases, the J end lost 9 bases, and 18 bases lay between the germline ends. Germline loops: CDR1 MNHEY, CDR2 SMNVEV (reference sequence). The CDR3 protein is CASSFRPGGLSSPLHF. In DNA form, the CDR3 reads TGTGCCAGCAGTTTTCGACCCGGAGGCCTTAGTTCACCCCTCCACTTT.

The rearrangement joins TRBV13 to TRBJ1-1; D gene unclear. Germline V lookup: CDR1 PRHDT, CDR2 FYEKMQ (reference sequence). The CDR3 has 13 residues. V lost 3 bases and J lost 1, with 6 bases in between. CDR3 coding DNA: TGTGCCAGCAGCTTCGACGAGAACACTGAAGCTTTCTTT. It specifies CASSFDENTEAFF.

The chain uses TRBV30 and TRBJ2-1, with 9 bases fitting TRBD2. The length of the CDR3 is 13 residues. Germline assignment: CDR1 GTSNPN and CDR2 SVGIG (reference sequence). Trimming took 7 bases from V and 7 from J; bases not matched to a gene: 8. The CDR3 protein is CASTRGGQNEQFF. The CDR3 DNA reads TGTGCCTCCACGCGGGGGGGCCAGAATGAGCAGTTCTTC.

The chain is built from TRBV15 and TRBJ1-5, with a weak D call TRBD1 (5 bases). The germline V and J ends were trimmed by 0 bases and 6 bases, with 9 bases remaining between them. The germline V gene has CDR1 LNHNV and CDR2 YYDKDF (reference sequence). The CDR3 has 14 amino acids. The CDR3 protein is CATSREGGGQPQHF. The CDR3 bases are TGTGCCACCAGCAGAGAGGGGGGGGGTCAGCCCCAGCATTTT.

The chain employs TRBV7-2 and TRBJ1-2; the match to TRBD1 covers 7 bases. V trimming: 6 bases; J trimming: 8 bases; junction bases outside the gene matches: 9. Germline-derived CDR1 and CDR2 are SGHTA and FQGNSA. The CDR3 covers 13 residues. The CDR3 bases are TGTGCCAGCAGACTAACAGGGGAGGAAGGCTACACCTTC. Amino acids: CASRLTGEEGYTF.

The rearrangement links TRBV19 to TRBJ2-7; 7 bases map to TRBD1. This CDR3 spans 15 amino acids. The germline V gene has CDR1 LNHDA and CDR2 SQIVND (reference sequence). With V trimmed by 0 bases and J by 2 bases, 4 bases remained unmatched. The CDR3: CASSIDRQGTYEQYF. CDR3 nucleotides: TGTGCCAGTAGTATAGATCGACAGGGAACCTACGAGCAGTACTTC.

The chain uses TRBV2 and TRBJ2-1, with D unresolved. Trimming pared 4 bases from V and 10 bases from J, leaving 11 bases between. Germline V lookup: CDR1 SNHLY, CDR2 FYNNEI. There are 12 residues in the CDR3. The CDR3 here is CASSGLLQEQFF. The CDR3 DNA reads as TGTGCCAGCAGTGGACTGTTGCAGGAGCAGTTCTTC.

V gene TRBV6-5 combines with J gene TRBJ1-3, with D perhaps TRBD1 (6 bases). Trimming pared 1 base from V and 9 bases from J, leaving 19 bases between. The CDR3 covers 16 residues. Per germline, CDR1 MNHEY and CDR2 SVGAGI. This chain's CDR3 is CASSYLPYGQQFTIYF. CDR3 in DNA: TGTGCCAGCAGTTACTTGCCGTACGGACAGCAGTTCACCATATATTTT.

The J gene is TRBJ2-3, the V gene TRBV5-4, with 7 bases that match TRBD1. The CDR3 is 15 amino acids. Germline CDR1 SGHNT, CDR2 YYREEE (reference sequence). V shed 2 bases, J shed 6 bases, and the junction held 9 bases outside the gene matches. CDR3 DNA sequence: TGTGCCAGCAGCTTCCGGGACAGCTTCAAGGATACGCAGTATTTT. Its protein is CASSFRDSFKDTQYF.

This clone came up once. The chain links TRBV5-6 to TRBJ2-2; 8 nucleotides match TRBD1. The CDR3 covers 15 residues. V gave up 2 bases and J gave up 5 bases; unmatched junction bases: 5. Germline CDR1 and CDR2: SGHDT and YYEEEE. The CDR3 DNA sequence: TGTGCCAGCAGCTTCGGGACAGGTCGAACCGGGGAGCTGTTTTTT. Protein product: CASSFGTGRTGELFF.

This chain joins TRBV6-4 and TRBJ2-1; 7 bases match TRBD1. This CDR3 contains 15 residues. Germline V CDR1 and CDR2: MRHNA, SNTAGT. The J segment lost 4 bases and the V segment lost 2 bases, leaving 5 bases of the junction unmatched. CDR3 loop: CASSDEGAGYNEQFF. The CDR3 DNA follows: TGTGCCAGCAGTGACGAGGGGGCTGGGTACAATGAGCAGTTCTTC.

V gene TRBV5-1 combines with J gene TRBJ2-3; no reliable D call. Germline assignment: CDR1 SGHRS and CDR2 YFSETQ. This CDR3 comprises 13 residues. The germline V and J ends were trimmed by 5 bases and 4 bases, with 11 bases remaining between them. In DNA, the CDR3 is TGCGCCAGCAGTACTCTAGGTCCAGATACGCAGTATTTT. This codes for CASSTLGPDTQYF.

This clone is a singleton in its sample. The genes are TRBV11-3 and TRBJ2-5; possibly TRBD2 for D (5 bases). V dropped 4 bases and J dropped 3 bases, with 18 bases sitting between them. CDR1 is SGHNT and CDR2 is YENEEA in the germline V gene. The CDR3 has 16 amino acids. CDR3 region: CASSSPPAGEKETQYF. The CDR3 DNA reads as TGTGCCAGCAGCTCCCCCCCCGCGGGCGAAAAAGAGACCCAGTACTTC.

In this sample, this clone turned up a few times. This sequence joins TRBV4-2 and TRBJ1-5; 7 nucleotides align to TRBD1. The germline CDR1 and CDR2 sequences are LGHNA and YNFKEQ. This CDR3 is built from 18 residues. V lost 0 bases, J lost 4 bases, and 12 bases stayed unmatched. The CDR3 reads CASSQDDVRSRGNQPQHF. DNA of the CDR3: TGTGCCAGCAGCCAAGATGATGTTCGAAGCAGGGGGAATCAGCCCCAGCATTTT.

CDR3 residues: CASTPGSGGANVLTF. The CDR3 coding sequence is TGTGCCAGCACCCCAGGGTCAGGAGGGGCCAACGTCCTGACTTTC. The chain combines TRBV6-5 with TRBJ2-6; D might be TRBD1 (5 bases). The CDR3 totals 15 residues. The ends were cut back, 7 bases at V and 4 bases at J, with 14 bases in the middle. Per germline, CDR1 MNHEY and CDR2 SVGAGI.

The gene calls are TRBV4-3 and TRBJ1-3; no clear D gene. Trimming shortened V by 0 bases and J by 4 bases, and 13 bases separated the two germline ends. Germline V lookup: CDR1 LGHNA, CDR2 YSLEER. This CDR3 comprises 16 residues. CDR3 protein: CASSQDIGKAGNTIYF. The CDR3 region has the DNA TGCGCCAGCAGCCAAGATATCGGCAAAGCAGGAAACACCATATATTTT.